The 15 T cell receptor beta chains in this list originate from one sample, sequenced in a study of blood T cell repertoires in COVID-19. Data came from immunoSEQ multiplex PCR; TCRdb stores just in-frame clones and leaves some out. In the table there are fewer than 250,000 clones, roughly 81% of which are singletons. The sequenced material came from peripheral blood. Receptors originate from a man between 50 and 59 years old with acute or convalescent COVID-19.

This chain links TRBV7-9 with TRBJ1-1; D is perhaps TRBD1 (6 bases). Trimming took 6 bases from V and 3 from J, leaving 8 bases between them. There are 12 residues in the CDR3. Germline CDR1 is SEHNR and CDR2 is FQNEAQ (reference sequence). The CDR3 here is CASRRQDTEAFF. The CDR3 DNA is TGTGCCAGCAGACGACAGGACACTGAAGCTTTCTTT.

V and J are TRBV18 and TRBJ1-3; weak D call: TRBD1 (6 bases). The CDR3 consists of 17 residues. Germline V lookup: CDR1 KGHSH, CDR2 LQKENI. The V end was cut by 3 bases, the J end by 0 bases, with 15 bases between. This CDR3 reads CASSPNEAGDSGNTIYF. DNA of the CDR3: TGTGCCAGCTCACCGAACGAGGCAGGGGACTCTGGAAACACCATATATTTT.

The CDR3 DNA reads as TGTGCCAGCAGCCAAGCCCCGGAGACCCAGTACTTC. Its translation: CASSQAPETQYF. This chain links TRBV3-1 (or the pseudogene TRBV3-2) with TRBJ2-5; D gene uncertain. Trimming shortened V by 1 base and J by 5 bases, and 5 bases separated the two germline ends. CDR3 size: 12 residues. Germline V gives CDR1 LGHDT, CDR2 YNNKEL (reference sequence).

The chain recombines TRBV19 with TRBJ1-1; D is uncertain. The CDR3 covers 14 residues. V was cut by 8 bases and J by 0 bases, with 13 bases left in between. CDR1 is LNHDA and CDR2 is SQIVND in the germline V gene (reference sequence). Here the CDR3 DNA reads TGTGCCAGTCGACTGAACATTATGAACACTGAAGCTTTCTTT. Its translation is CASRLNIMNTEAFF.

This clone was observed a handful of times. The V gene is TRBV2, the J gene TRBJ1-2, with D perhaps matching TRBD1 (5 bases). CDR1 and CDR2 (germline): SNHLY, FYNNEI. Between the trimmed V and J ends, which lost 6 bases and 6 bases, there was a span of 11 bases. CDR3 length: 12 amino acids. The CDR3 nucleotides read TGTGCCAGCAGGCAGGGCAGGGATGGCTACACCTTC. Translating gives CASRQGRDGYTF.

The rearrangement joins TRBV18 to TRBJ1-1; D perhaps matches TRBD1 (5 bases). V was clipped by 1 base and J by 8 bases, with 11 bases between them. This CDR3 has 13 residues. CDR1 is KGHSH and CDR2 is LQKENI in the germline V gene. CDR3 residues: CASSPQGHGEAFF. In DNA form, the CDR3 reads TGTGCCAGCTCACCACAGGGGCACGGAGAAGCTTTCTTT.

J is TRBJ2-7 and V is TRBV4-1, with 8 positions matching TRBD1. With 1 base clipped from V and 8 bases from J, the junction kept 7 bases outside the gene matches. The CDR3 contains 14 residues. The germline V gene has CDR1 MGHRA and CDR2 YSYEKL. CDR3 in amino acids: CASSQATGTGKQYF. The CDR3 nucleotides are TGCGCCAGCAGCCAAGCAACGGGGACAGGAAAGCAGTACTTC.

The J gene is TRBJ2-2, the V gene TRBV29-1; TRBD1 might be the D (5 bases). V was shortened by 2 bases and J by 0 bases, with 13 bases between the two germline ends. The CDR3 has 16 residues. In germline, CDR1 is SQVTM, CDR2 ANQGSEA. CDR3 residues: CSVEWAPGTNTGELFF. CDR3 DNA sequence: TGCAGCGTTGAATGGGCCCCAGGGACGAACACCGGGGAGCTGTTTTTT.

The chain carries TRBV5-4 and TRBJ1-2; no clear D. The CDR3 contains 14 residues. Trimming stripped 2 bases from V and 4 bases from J, with 12 bases between. CDR1 is SGHNT, CDR2 YYREEE, per germline (reference sequence). The CDR3 region is CASSFGLQFYGYTF. The CDR3 coding sequence is TGTGCCAGCAGCTTTGGTTTGCAGTTCTATGGCTACACCTTC.

This chain joins TRBV5-4 and TRBJ2-1; 10 positions match TRBD2. Germline V gene lookup returns CDR1 SGHNT and CDR2 YYREEE (reference sequence). J was trimmed by 2 bases and V by 2 bases; bases with no gene match: 4. This CDR3 has 16 amino acids. The CDR3 reads CASSLSGGAPYNEQFF. DNA for the CDR3: TGTGCCAGCAGCTTAAGCGGGGGGGCCCCCTACAATGAGCAGTTCTTC.

This chain joins TRBV29-1 and TRBJ1-2, with D perhaps TRBD1 (5 bases). There are 12 residues in the CDR3. Per the germline V gene, CDR1 is SQVTM and CDR2 is ANQGSEA. V was clipped by 5 bases and J by 2 bases, with 9 bases between them. CDR3 in amino acids: CSVQAGNYGYTF. The CDR3, as DNA: TGCAGCGTTCAAGCAGGGAACTATGGCTACACCTTC.

V usage is TRBV11-3 and J usage is TRBJ1-1, with 7 bases matching TRBD1. The V gene end was trimmed by 7 bases and the J gene end by 5 bases; junction bases not matched to a gene: 19. The CDR3 loop spans 17 amino acids. Germline V lookup: CDR1 SGHNT, CDR2 YENEEA. The CDR3 nucleotides are TGTGCCAGCACCCCCAGGGGGGCAGGGGACTCTCTGACTGAAGCTTTCTTT. Translation gives CASTPRGAGDSLTEAFF.

This clone appeared a few times. The chain recombines TRBV29-1 with TRBJ1-2, with D maybe TRBD1 (6 bases). The CDR3 consists of 14 residues. CDR1 SQVTM and CDR2 ANQGSEA come from the germline V gene. V was trimmed by 2 bases and J by 6 bases, leaving 16 bases between them. The CDR3 loop is CSVENAWGQHGYTF. CDR3 bases: TGCAGCGTTGAAAACGCCTGGGGGCAACATGGCTACACCTTC.

V usage is TRBV5-1 and J usage is TRBJ1-1; D remains unclear. Looked up from germline, CDR1 is SGHRS and CDR2 is YFSETQ. V lost 4 bases and J lost 0, with 10 bases in between. This CDR3 comprises 14 residues. The CDR3 coding sequence is TGCGCCAGCAGCGAGGGATTTGTGAACACTGAAGCTTTCTTT. It codes for CASSEGFVNTEAFF.

This chain links TRBV6-6 with TRBJ2-1, with 7 bases aligning to TRBD1. CDR3 length: 14 amino acids. Germline lookup yields CDR1 MNHNY and CDR2 SVGAGI (reference sequence). V lost 4 bases, J lost 7 bases, and 7 bases stayed unmatched. This CDR3 reads CASSSNRGANEQFF. DNA of the CDR3: TGTGCCAGCAGTTCAAACAGGGGTGCGAATGAGCAGTTCTTC.